The rows below give T cell receptor beta chains drawn from one sample of a study of cytomegalovirus exposure and HLA in healthy donors. This table comes from immunoSEQ multiplex PCR, and its TCRdb copy is limited to in-frame clones, with some not included. The sample has about 140,000 clones, around 90% seen once. Input material: PBMCs. The receptors derive from a woman aged 40 to 49 in good health and CMV-seronegative. Each CDR3 is given with its conserved first and last residue. The D gene is left open where the match is weak. Some rows mark clone size as missing; the rest say once, few, many or name a class of expanded clone.

CDR3 DNA: TGTGCCAGCAGCTTGGAGGGGAGGAACAATGAGCAGTTCTTC; CDR3 protein: CASSLEGRNNEQFF; V gene: TRBV5-4; CDR3 length: 14; J gene: TRBJ2-1; D gene: .; clone size: .
CDR3 DNA: TGCGCCAGCAGCGAGGACAGGTCCTACGAGCAGTACTTC; CDR3 protein: CASSEDRSYEQYF; V gene: TRBV4-1; CDR3 length: 13; J gene: TRBJ2-7; D gene: TRBD1; clone size: .
CDR3 DNA: TGTGCCAGCAGCCCCCCGGGACAGGGGGCGCGGCGGGAAAAACTGTTTTTT; CDR3 protein: CASSPPGQGARREKLFF; V gene: TRBV7-6; CDR3 length: 17; J gene: TRBJ1-4; D gene: TRBD1; clone size: .
CDR3 DNA: TGTGCCAGCAGCCCCCGGGACAGGCCCTCCTACGAGCAGTACTTC; CDR3 protein: CASSPRDRPSYEQYF; V gene: TRBV11-3; CDR3 length: 15; J gene: TRBJ2-7; D gene: TRBD1; clone size: .
CDR3 DNA: TGCAGCGTGCAGGGGGGTTCGGAGACCCAGTACTTC; CDR3 protein: CSVQGGSETQYF; V gene: TRBV29-1; CDR3 length: 12; J gene: TRBJ2-5; D gene: .; clone size: .
CDR3 DNA: TGTGCCAGCAGCCTAAACACCGGGGAGCTGTTTTTT; CDR3 protein: CASSLNTGELFF; V gene: TRBV7-9; CDR3 length: 12; J gene: TRBJ2-2; D gene: .; clone size: .
CDR3 DNA: TGTGCCAGCAGCTCACAGGGAGGGGTCGCCGGGGAGCTGTTTTTT; CDR3 protein: CASSSQGGVAGELFF; V gene: TRBV5-5; CDR3 length: 15; J gene: TRBJ2-2; D gene: .; clone size: .
CDR3 DNA: TGTGCCAGCAGCCAAGCGGACTCGACCTACGAGCAGTACTTC; CDR3 protein: CASSQADSTYEQYF; V gene: TRBV4-2; CDR3 length: 14; J gene: TRBJ2-7; D gene: .; clone size: .
CDR3 DNA: TGTGCCAGCAGCTTCGAAGCGGGAGGGCCTGCTGAGCAGTTCTTC; CDR3 protein: CASSFEAGGPAEQFF; V gene: TRBV11-3; CDR3 length: 15; J gene: TRBJ2-1; D gene: TRBD2; clone size: .
CDR3 DNA: TGTGCCAGCAGCCTAACGAGTTGGCAGGGGGAGACCCAGTACTTC; CDR3 protein: CASSLTSWQGETQYF; V gene: TRBV5-5; CDR3 length: 15; J gene: TRBJ2-5; D gene: .; clone size: .
CDR3 DNA: TGCGCCAGCAGCCCATACCAAACAGAAAAACTGTTTTTT; CDR3 protein: CASSPYQTEKLFF; V gene: TRBV10-1; CDR3 length: 13; J gene: TRBJ1-4; D gene: .; clone size: .
CDR3 DNA: TGTGCCAGCAGCGTCGGACTAGCGGGAGTAATTGCGGATACGCAGTATTTT; CDR3 protein: CASSVGLAGVIADTQYF; V gene: TRBV9; CDR3 length: 17; J gene: TRBJ2-3; D gene: TRBD2; clone size: .
CDR3 DNA: TGCGCCAGCAGCTTCGGGACTCAAGGTGAAAAACTGTTTTTT; CDR3 protein: CASSFGTQGEKLFF; V gene: TRBV5-1; CDR3 length: 14; J gene: TRBJ1-4; D gene: .; clone size: .
CDR3 DNA: TGTTCCAGCAGCTTGGACAGGGTAACCTACGAGCAGTACTTC; CDR3 protein: CSSSLDRVTYEQYF; V gene: TRBV7-9; CDR3 length: 14; J gene: TRBJ2-7; D gene: TRBD1; clone size: .
CDR3 DNA: TGTGCCAGTACCCCCGGAACAGGGTGGACTGAAGCTTTCTTT; CDR3 protein: CASTPGTGWTEAFF; V gene: TRBV19; CDR3 length: 14; J gene: TRBJ1-1; D gene: .; clone size: .
CDR3 DNA: TGTGCCAGCAGTTTCGCGACAGGGGCCTACAATGAGCAGTTCTTC; CDR3 protein: CASSFATGAYNEQFF; V gene: TRBV27; CDR3 length: 15; J gene: TRBJ2-1; D gene: TRBD1; clone size: once
CDR3 DNA: TGCGCCAGCAGCCCTCCGACAGAATACAATGAGCAGTTCTTC; CDR3 protein: CASSPPTEYNEQFF; V gene: TRBV4-1; CDR3 length: 14; J gene: TRBJ2-1; D gene: .; clone size: .
CDR3 DNA: TGTTCCAGCAGCCCTAGCGGGAGGGGTGGCGAGCAGTACTTC; CDR3 protein: CSSSPSGRGGEQYF; V gene: TRBV7-9; CDR3 length: 14; J gene: TRBJ2-7; D gene: TRBD2; clone size: .
CDR3 DNA: TGTGCCAGCAGCTTAGCGTGGGGCGGCGTGGGGCCCCAGCATTTT; CDR3 protein: CASSLAWGGVGPQHF; V gene: TRBV7-2; CDR3 length: 15; J gene: TRBJ1-5; D gene: .; clone size: .
CDR3 DNA: TGTGCCAGCAGCTTAGGCGGAGTACACACAGATACGCAGTATTTT; CDR3 protein: CASSLGGVHTDTQYF; V gene: TRBV7-2; CDR3 length: 15; J gene: TRBJ2-3; D gene: .; clone size: .
CDR3 DNA: TGTGCCAGCAGTTACTACAACCACGCGCAGTACTTC; CDR3 protein: CASSYYNHAQYF; V gene: TRBV6-5; CDR3 length: 12; J gene: TRBJ2-7; D gene: .; clone size: .
CDR3 DNA: TGTGCCTGGAGTAGAAGGGACTATCAGCCCCAGCATTTT; CDR3 protein: CAWSRRDYQPQHF; V gene: TRBV30; CDR3 length: 13; J gene: TRBJ1-5; D gene: .; clone size: once
CDR3 DNA: TGTGCCAGCAGTTCCCCAGATTATAGCAATCAGCCCCAGCATTTT; CDR3 protein: CASSSPDYSNQPQHF; V gene: TRBV28; CDR3 length: 15; J gene: TRBJ1-5; D gene: .; clone size: .
CDR3 DNA: TGTGCCAGCAGTTACCTAGCGTCCGAGTACGAGCAGTACTTC; CDR3 protein: CASSYLASEYEQYF; V gene: TRBV28; CDR3 length: 14; J gene: TRBJ2-7; D gene: .; clone size: few
CDR3 DNA: TGTGCCAGCAGCTTCAGTTTAGCGGGAAAAGAGACCCAGTACTTC; CDR3 protein: CASSFSLAGKETQYF; V gene: TRBV7-9; CDR3 length: 15; J gene: TRBJ2-5; D gene: TRBD2; clone size: once
CDR3 DNA: TGTGCCAGCAGCCCCCAGCGGACCACAGATACGCAGTATTTT; CDR3 protein: CASSPQRTTDTQYF; V gene: TRBV7-9; CDR3 length: 14; J gene: TRBJ2-3; D gene: .; clone size: .
CDR3 DNA: TGTGCCAGCAGCTCATACAGGGACCCCCAAACCGGGGAGCTGTTTTTT; CDR3 protein: CASSSYRDPQTGELFF; V gene: TRBV5-4; CDR3 length: 16; J gene: TRBJ2-2; D gene: .; clone size: .
CDR3 DNA: TGTTCCAGCAGCGCTGGGACTAGCGCTCTAGGCGAGCAGTACTTC; CDR3 protein: CSSSAGTSALGEQYF; V gene: TRBV7-9; CDR3 length: 15; J gene: TRBJ2-7; D gene: TRBD2; clone size: .
CDR3 DNA: TGTGCCAGCAGTAATGGGGGGGTTCCTAATGAAAAACTGTTTTTT; CDR3 protein: CASSNGGVPNEKLFF; V gene: TRBV28; CDR3 length: 15; J gene: TRBJ1-4; D gene: .; clone size: .
CDR3 DNA: TGTGCCAGCAGCTTAGGTGGCTCATACGAGCAGTACTTC; CDR3 protein: CASSLGGSYEQYF; V gene: TRBV11-3; CDR3 length: 13; J gene: TRBJ2-7; D gene: .; clone size: .
CDR3 DNA: TGCGCCAGCAGCTCCAATGGAGGAAGGGGGCGATACAATGAGCAGTTCTTC; CDR3 protein: CASSSNGGRGRYNEQFF; V gene: TRBV4-3; CDR3 length: 17; J gene: TRBJ2-1; D gene: TRBD1; clone size: .
CDR3 DNA: TGTGCCAGCAGTTTCTCTCCTTGGCGCACAGATACGCAGTATTTT; CDR3 protein: CASSFSPWRTDTQYF; V gene: TRBV27; CDR3 length: 15; J gene: TRBJ2-3; D gene: .; clone size: .
CDR3 DNA: TGTGCCAGCAGCTTTGGCGGGAGTCCCTCATACGAGCAGTACTTC; CDR3 protein: CASSFGGSPSYEQYF; V gene: TRBV7-2; CDR3 length: 15; J gene: TRBJ2-7; D gene: TRBD2; clone size: .
CDR3 DNA: TGTGCCAGCAGCCAGGGGAGAAATTCCTACAATGAGCAGTTCTTC; CDR3 protein: CASSQGRNSYNEQFF; V gene: TRBV7-9; CDR3 length: 15; J gene: TRBJ2-1; D gene: .; clone size: .
CDR3 DNA: TGTGCCAGCAGCTTGACGGTCCCGAACACTGAAGCTTTCTTT; CDR3 protein: CASSLTVPNTEAFF; V gene: TRBV5-4; CDR3 length: 14; J gene: TRBJ1-1; D gene: .; clone size: .
CDR3 DNA: TGTGCCAGCAGCTTAGGCTTACGGGGGGCCGGGGGGGCCAACGTCCTGACTTTC; CDR3 protein: CASSLGLRGAGGANVLTF; V gene: TRBV7-2; CDR3 length: 18; J gene: TRBJ2-6; D gene: .; clone size: once
CDR3 DNA: TGTGCCAGCAGCCCCCGGACTAGCGGGAGCACAGATACGCAGTATTTT; CDR3 protein: CASSPRTSGSTDTQYF; V gene: TRBV11-1; CDR3 length: 16; J gene: TRBJ2-3; D gene: TRBD2; clone size: .
CDR3 DNA: TGTGCCAGCAGTGAAGCCCCCGGTTCGGCTAACTATGGCTACACCTTC; CDR3 protein: CASSEAPGSANYGYTF; V gene: TRBV6-1; CDR3 length: 16; J gene: TRBJ1-2; D gene: .; clone size: .
CDR3 DNA: TGTGCCAGCAGCTTAGGTTCTGAGGAGACCCAGTACTTC; CDR3 protein: CASSLGSEETQYF; V gene: TRBV11-3; CDR3 length: 13; J gene: TRBJ2-5; D gene: .; clone size: few
CDR3 DNA: TGTGCCAGCAGCCAAGATCCGACTAGCGGGCCCCGGGAGTTCTTC; CDR3 protein: CASSQDPTSGPREFF; V gene: TRBV4-2; CDR3 length: 15; J gene: TRBJ2-1; D gene: TRBD2; clone size: .
CDR3 DNA: TGTGCCAGCAGTGAATTCGAACAGGGTTTAGGGGCTTTT; CDR3 protein: CASSEFEQGLGAF; V gene: TRBV6-1; CDR3 length: 13; J gene: TRBJ2-3; D gene: .; clone size: .
CDR3 DNA: TGTGCCTGGAGTAAGGCAGGAGCCAAAAACATTCAGTACTTC; CDR3 protein: CAWSKAGAKNIQYF; V gene: TRBV30; CDR3 length: 14; J gene: TRBJ2-4; D gene: .; clone size: .
CDR3 DNA: TGTGCCAGCAGCTTAGCGGAGGGTCGACAGGGAAGGAATGAGCAGTTCTTC; CDR3 protein: CASSLAEGRQGRNEQFF; V gene: TRBV7-8; CDR3 length: 17; J gene: TRBJ2-1; D gene: .; clone size: .
CDR3 DNA: TGTGCCAGCAGTAGACGGGAATACCAATTCGATGAGCAGTTCTTC; CDR3 protein: CASSRREYQFDEQFF; V gene: TRBV6-6; CDR3 length: 15; J gene: TRBJ2-1; D gene: .; clone size: .
CDR3 DNA: TGTGCCAGCAGCTGGGACTCCACCTACAATGAGCAGTTCTTC; CDR3 protein: CASSWDSTYNEQFF; V gene: TRBV5-4; CDR3 length: 14; J gene: TRBJ2-1; D gene: .; clone size: .
CDR3 DNA: TGTGCCATCTCTCAGGCTGGCACAGATACGCAGTATTTT; CDR3 protein: CAISQAGTDTQYF; V gene: TRBV10-3; CDR3 length: 13; J gene: TRBJ2-3; D gene: .; clone size: .
CDR3 DNA: TGCGCCAGCAGCTCCAACACCGGGACAGGGTCTTCGGAGCAGTACTTC; CDR3 protein: CASSSNTGTGSSEQYF; V gene: TRBV5-1; CDR3 length: 16; J gene: TRBJ2-7; D gene: TRBD1; clone size: .
CDR3 DNA: TGTGCCAGCAGCTTAGAGGGGGGGTTCACAGATACGCAGTATTTT; CDR3 protein: CASSLEGGFTDTQYF; V gene: TRBV7-2; CDR3 length: 15; J gene: TRBJ2-3; D gene: .; clone size: .
CDR3 DNA: TGTGCCAGCAGCCCCCTCTACGAGCAGTACTTC; CDR3 protein: CASSPLYEQYF; V gene: TRBV7-8; CDR3 length: 11; J gene: TRBJ2-7; D gene: .; clone size: .
CDR3 DNA: TGTGCCAGCAGCTGGGGACTAGCGGGGCACAGTGAGCAGTTCTTC; CDR3 protein: CASSWGLAGHSEQFF; V gene: TRBV7-9; CDR3 length: 15; J gene: TRBJ2-1; D gene: TRBD2; clone size: .
CDR3 DNA: TGTGCCAGTAGTATTCCGGAGACCCAGTACTTC; CDR3 protein: CASSIPETQYF; V gene: TRBV19; CDR3 length: 11; J gene: TRBJ2-5; D gene: .; clone size: .